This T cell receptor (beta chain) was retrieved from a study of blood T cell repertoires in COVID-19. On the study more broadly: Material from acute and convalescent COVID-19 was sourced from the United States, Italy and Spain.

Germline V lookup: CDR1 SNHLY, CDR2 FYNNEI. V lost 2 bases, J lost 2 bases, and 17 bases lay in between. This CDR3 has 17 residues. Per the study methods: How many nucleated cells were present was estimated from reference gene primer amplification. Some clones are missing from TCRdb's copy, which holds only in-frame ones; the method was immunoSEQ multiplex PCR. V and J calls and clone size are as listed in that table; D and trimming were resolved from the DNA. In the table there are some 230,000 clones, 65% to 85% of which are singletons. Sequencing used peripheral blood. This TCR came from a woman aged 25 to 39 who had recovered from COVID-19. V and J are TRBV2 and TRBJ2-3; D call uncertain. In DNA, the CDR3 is TGTGCCAGCAGTGAATACCCCGCTGGCTCATCCACAGATACGCAGTATTTT. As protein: CASSEYPAGSSTDTQYF.